These T cell receptor beta chains were read from a single sample in a study of blood T cell repertoires in COVID-19. The assay was immunoSEQ multiplex PCR, and TCRdb's table has in-frame clones only and misses some. Altogether hundreds of thousands of clones are present, approximately 88% being singletons, with the ten largest covering 2.5% to 3.5%. What was sequenced was peripheral blood. These receptors originate from a woman between 25 and 40 years old with COVID-19, enrolled during active disease. Each CDR3 is given with its conserved first and last residue. The D gene is left open where the match is weak. Expanded clones get a size class; other rows say once, few or many, or leave the size out.

CDR3 DNA,CDR3 protein,clone size,D gene,CDR3 length,J gene,V gene
TGTGCCAGCAGCCGGGACAGATCCGGAAACACCATATATTTT,CASSRDRSGNTIYF,NA,TRBD1,14,TRBJ1-3,TRBV6-5
TGTGCCAGCTCACCAACCCGACAGGGGGACACCGGGGAGCTGTTTTTT,CASSPTRQGDTGELFF,NA,TRBD1,16,TRBJ2-2,TRBV18
TGTGCCAGCAGCACCCAGACAGGGAATGAAAAACTGTTTTTT,CASSTQTGNEKLFF,NA,TRBD1,14,TRBJ1-4,TRBV7-2
TGTGCCAGCAGCTTGGGACTAGCGGGAATATCCGGGGAGCTGTTTTTT,CASSLGLAGISGELFF,NA,TRBD2,16,TRBJ2-2,TRBV13
TGTGCCATCAGTGAGGGCCGAACAGGGGCCCGCTACGAGCAGTACTTC,CAISEGRTGARYEQYF,NA,TRBD1,16,TRBJ2-7,TRBV10-3
TGCGCCAGCAGCTTGGAGGGACAGGGTGCAGATACGCAGTATTTT,CASSLEGQGADTQYF,once,TRBD1,15,TRBJ2-3,TRBV5-1
TGCGCCAGCAGCCAAGTGCCGGGAGATACGCAGTATTTT,CASSQVPGDTQYF,NA,NA,13,TRBJ2-3,TRBV4-1
TGTGCCAGCAGCTTGGACAGGGGAGAACTTTTT,CASSLDRGELF,NA,TRBD1,11,TRBJ2-3,TRBV5-6
TGTGCCATCAGTGACTCCGCGGGGGAGCAGTTCTTC,CAISDSAGEQFF,once,NA,12,TRBJ2-1,TRBV10-3
TGCGCCAGCAGTGAAGGGACAGGGAACGCCTGGAGCACAGATACGCAGTATTTT,CASSEGTGNAWSTDTQYF,NA,TRBD1,18,TRBJ2-3,TRBV10-2
TGTGCCAGCAGCTTAGCCCAGCGAGACTCCTACAATGAGCAGTTCTTC,CASSLAQRDSYNEQFF,once,NA,16,TRBJ2-1,TRBV7-2
TGTGCCAGCAGTCCTCAGGGATATGGCGAGCAGTACTTC,CASSPQGYGEQYF,NA,NA,13,TRBJ2-7,TRBV12-3/TRBV12-4
TGTGCCTGGAGTGTACGACAGGGGAACGGCTACACCTTC,CAWSVRQGNGYTF,NA,TRBD1,13,TRBJ1-2,TRBV30
TGTGCCAGCAGTTTAGCCGGGACTCCCTATGGCTACACCTTC,CASSLAGTPYGYTF,NA,NA,14,TRBJ1-2,TRBV28
TGTGCCAGCAGTAAACGACAGGGGCTGAACACTGAAGCTTTCTTT,CASSKRQGLNTEAFF,NA,TRBD1,15,TRBJ1-1,TRBV6-5
TGTGCCAGCAGCGTAGGGCAGGGGGTCAACCAAGAGACCCAGTACTTC,CASSVGQGVNQETQYF,NA,TRBD1,16,TRBJ2-5,TRBV9
TGTGCCACCAGCAGAGATTCCGGGGGGAGCTCTGGAAACACCATATATTTT,CATSRDSGGSSGNTIYF,NA,NA,17,TRBJ1-3,TRBV15
TGTGCCAGCAGCCCCCCCCGGGACAGCAACACTGAAGCTTTCTTT,CASSPPRDSNTEAFF,once,TRBD1,15,TRBJ1-1,TRBV11-3
TGTGCCAGCAGTTACTCGAGCGGGACGGGTGACCTTAACTATGGCTACACCTTC,CASSYSSGTGDLNYGYTF,NA,NA,18,TRBJ1-2,TRBV6-2/TRBV6-3
TGTCCCTTGGGACAGGTAAACTATGGCTACACCTTC,CPLGQVNYGYTF,NA,TRBD1,12,TRBJ1-2,TRBV11-2
TGTGCCAGCAGTTACCATACGAGCGGCCAAGAGACCCAGTACTTC,CASSYHTSGQETQYF,NA,NA,15,TRBJ2-5,TRBV6-2/TRBV6-3
TGTGCCAGCAGCGCGGGACAACCGAGCTCCTACAATGAGCAGTTCTTC,CASSAGQPSSYNEQFF,many,NA,16,TRBJ2-1,TRBV9
TGTGCCAGCAGTATTCCAGGGGGCTTAGAAAAACTGTTTTTT,CASSIPGGLEKLFF,NA,TRBD1,14,TRBJ1-4,TRBV19
TGTGCCAGCAGTTTAGGGACAGTCCCGTTGGGGGGCTACACCTTC,CASSLGTVPLGGYTF,NA,TRBD1,15,TRBJ1-2,TRBV28
TGTGCCAGCAGCTTCCAGAGCGGGGGGGCTTGGGAGACCCAGTACTTC,CASSFQSGGAWETQYF,NA,TRBD2,16,TRBJ2-5,TRBV7-9
TGCAGCGTTCTGACTTTCCAGAACACTGAAGCTTTCTTT,CSVLTFQNTEAFF,once,NA,13,TRBJ1-1,TRBV29-1
TGTGCCAGCAGCATACAGGTGAACACTGAAGCTTTCTTT,CASSIQVNTEAFF,NA,NA,13,TRBJ1-1,TRBV6-5
TGTGCCAGCAGCCAATGGGCCGGGACAGGGGTCACTGAAGCTTTCTTT,CASSQWAGTGVTEAFF,NA,TRBD1,16,TRBJ1-1,TRBV13
TGTGCCAGCAGCGCAGGGCACTTGACCGGGGAGCTGTTTTTT,CASSAGHLTGELFF,NA,NA,14,TRBJ2-2,TRBV9
TGTGCCAGCAGTGAAGTCGGGATTTACATGAACACTGAAGCTTTCTTT,CASSEVGIYMNTEAFF,NA,NA,16,TRBJ1-1,TRBV2
TGTGCCAGCAGCGTAGGCGCCCATTATGAGCAGTTCTTC,CASSVGAHYEQFF,NA,NA,13,TRBJ2-1,TRBV9
TGTGCCGCGGGCCGGGACAGGGCACACAATTCACCCCTCCACTTT,CAAGRDRAHNSPLHF,NA,TRBD1,15,TRBJ1-6,TRBV6-5
TGTGCCAGCTCGCCTTCAGGGGGAATGACTGAAGCTTTCTTT,CASSPSGGMTEAFF,NA,TRBD1,14,TRBJ1-1,TRBV18
TGTGCCAGCTCACCAGTGACCACCGGGGTCCCTGGTACGCAGTATTTT,CASSPVTTGVPGTQYF,NA,NA,16,TRBJ2-3,TRBV18
TGTGCCAGCTACGGGGACATAGCCTACGAGCAGTACTTC,CASYGDIAYEQYF,NA,NA,13,TRBJ2-7,TRBV28
TGCGCCAGCAGCCAAGACCCAGGTCCAGGGGACTATGGCTACACCTTC,CASSQDPGPGDYGYTF,NA,NA,16,TRBJ1-2,TRBV4-3
TGTGCCAGTAGTATCCAGGGCTCCTACAATGAGCAGTTCTTC,CASSIQGSYNEQFF,NA,NA,14,TRBJ2-1,TRBV19
TGTGCCAGCAGCCAGGCCCGGGGGGCACACAACTATGGCTACACCTTC,CASSQARGAHNYGYTF,NA,NA,16,TRBJ1-2,TRBV4-2
TGTGCCAGTAGTGGAGGGTCGGGATATGAGACCCAGTACTTC,CASSGGSGYETQYF,NA,NA,14,TRBJ2-5,TRBV19
TGTGCCAGCAGCCCTCACATTTCAGGTGCCTATGGCTACACCTTC,CASSPHISGAYGYTF,NA,NA,15,TRBJ1-2,TRBV3-1/TRBV3-2
TGTGCCAGCAGCTTAGTCCCTAGCGGGGGGCAGGCAGATACGCAGTATTTT,CASSLVPSGGQADTQYF,NA,TRBD2,17,TRBJ2-3,TRBV7-8
TGTGCCAGCAGTTCACTGATGACAGGGGTAAATTCACCCCTCCACTTT,CASSSLMTGVNSPLHF,NA,TRBD1,16,TRBJ1-6,TRBV6-5
TGTGCCAGCAGTGAAGCGGCCCTGAGACGGAGTTCACCCCTCCACTTT,CASSEAALRRSSPLHF,NA,NA,16,TRBJ1-6,TRBV2
TGCGCCAGCAGTCTGACAGGGATGAACACTGAAGCTTTCTTT,CASSLTGMNTEAFF,NA,TRBD1,14,TRBJ1-1,TRBV5-1
TGTGCCAGCAGCTGGACTAGCGGACCCTACAATGAGCAGTTCTTC,CASSWTSGPYNEQFF,NA,TRBD2,15,TRBJ2-1,TRBV7-9
TGTGCCAGCAGCACCAACCACGAGGAACAGGCCTTCTCTGGGGCCAACGTCCTGACTTTC,CASSTNHEEQAFSGANVLTF,once,NA,20,TRBJ2-6,TRBV11-3